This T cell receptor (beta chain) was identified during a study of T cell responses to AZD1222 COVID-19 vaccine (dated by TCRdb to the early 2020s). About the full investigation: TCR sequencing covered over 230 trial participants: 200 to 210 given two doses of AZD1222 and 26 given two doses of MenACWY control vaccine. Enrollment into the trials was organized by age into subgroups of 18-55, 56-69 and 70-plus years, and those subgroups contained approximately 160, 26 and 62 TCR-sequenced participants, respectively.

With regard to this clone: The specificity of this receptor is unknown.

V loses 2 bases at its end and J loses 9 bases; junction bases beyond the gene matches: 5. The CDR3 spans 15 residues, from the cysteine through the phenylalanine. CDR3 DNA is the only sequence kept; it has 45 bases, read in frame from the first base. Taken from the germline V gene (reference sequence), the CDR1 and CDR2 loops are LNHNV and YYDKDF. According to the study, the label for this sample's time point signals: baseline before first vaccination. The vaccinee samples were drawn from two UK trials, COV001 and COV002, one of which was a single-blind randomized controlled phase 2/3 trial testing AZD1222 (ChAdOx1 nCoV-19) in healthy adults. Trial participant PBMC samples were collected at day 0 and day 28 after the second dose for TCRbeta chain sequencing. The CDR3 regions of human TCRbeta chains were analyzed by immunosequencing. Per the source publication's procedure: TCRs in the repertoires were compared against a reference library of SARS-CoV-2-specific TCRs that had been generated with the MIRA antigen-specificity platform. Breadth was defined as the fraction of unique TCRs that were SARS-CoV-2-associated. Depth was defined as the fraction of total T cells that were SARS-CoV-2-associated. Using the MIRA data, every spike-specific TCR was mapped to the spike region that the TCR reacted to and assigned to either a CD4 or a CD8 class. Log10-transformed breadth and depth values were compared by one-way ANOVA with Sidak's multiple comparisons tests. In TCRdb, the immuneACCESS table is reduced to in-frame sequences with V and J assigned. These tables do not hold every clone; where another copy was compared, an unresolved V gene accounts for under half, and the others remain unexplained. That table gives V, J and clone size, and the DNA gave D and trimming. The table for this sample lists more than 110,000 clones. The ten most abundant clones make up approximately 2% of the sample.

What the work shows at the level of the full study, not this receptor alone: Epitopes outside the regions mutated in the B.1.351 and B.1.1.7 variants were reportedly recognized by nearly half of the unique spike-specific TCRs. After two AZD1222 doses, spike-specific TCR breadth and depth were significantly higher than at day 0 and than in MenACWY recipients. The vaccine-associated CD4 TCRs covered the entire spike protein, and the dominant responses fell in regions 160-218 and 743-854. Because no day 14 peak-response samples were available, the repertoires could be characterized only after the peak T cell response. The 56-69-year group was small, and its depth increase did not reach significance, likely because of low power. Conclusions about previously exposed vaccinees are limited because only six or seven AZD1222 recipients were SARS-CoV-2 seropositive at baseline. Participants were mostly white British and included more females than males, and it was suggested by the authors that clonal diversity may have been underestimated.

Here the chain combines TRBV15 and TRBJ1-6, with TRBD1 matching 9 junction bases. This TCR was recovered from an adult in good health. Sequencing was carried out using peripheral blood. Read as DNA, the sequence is TGTGCCACCAGCAGACCAGGGACAGGGCCTTCACCCCTCCACTTT. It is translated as CATSRPGTGPSPLHF. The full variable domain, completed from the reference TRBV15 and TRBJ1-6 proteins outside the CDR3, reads DAMVIQNPRYQVTQFGKPVTLSCSQTLNHNVMYWYQQKSSQAPKLLFHYYDKDFNNEADTPDNFQSRRPNTSFCFLDIRSPGLGDTAMYLCATSRPGTGPSPLHFGNGTRLTVT.